This T cell receptor (beta chain) was sequenced in a study of T cell changes during pregnancy in multiple sclerosis. Germline V gene data show CDR1 as GTSNPN and CDR2 as SVGIG (reference sequence). CDR3 length: 13 amino acids. Between the trimmed V and J ends, which lost 5 bases and 0 bases, there was a span of 10 bases. Produced via immunoSEQ multiplex PCR; TCRdb's table is partial and in-frame only. This table has 65,000 to 95,000 clones, 90% to 95% appearing once. The chain combines TRBV30 with TRBJ1-1, with a weak D call TRBD1 (5 bases). This clonotype was obtained from a female donor in good health, enrolled as a control in a pregnancy study. Sequences were derived from peripheral blood, sampled after pregnancy. For the CDR3, the DNA is TGTGCCTGGGGCAGGGCCTTGAACACTGAAGCTTTCTTT. Translating gives CAWGRALNTEAFF.